Following are 24 T cell receptor beta chains from one sample sequenced in a study of cytomegalovirus exposure and HLA in healthy donors. 60 Vbeta and 13 Jbeta primers were used in PCR. TCRdb keeps only in-frame clones here, not all; method: immunoSEQ multiplex PCR. The sample lists 150,000 to 200,000 clones; approximately 79% were seen once. The sample taken for sequencing was PBMCs. These receptor sequences come from a man aged 35-49 years in good health and CMV-seropositive.

This clone was recorded only once. The rearrangement joins TRBV4-1 to TRBJ2-3; 15 bases match TRBD2. The CDR3 has 16 amino acids. Germline V gene sequence: CDR1 MGHRA, CDR2 YSYEKL. The V and J ends lost 6 bases and 3 bases, in that order; junction bases with no gene match: 4. The CDR3 region is CASSRTSGGGTDTQYF. Here the CDR3 DNA reads TGCGCCAGCAGTCGGACTAGCGGGGGGGGAACAGATACGCAGTATTTT.

This chain joins TRBV27 and TRBJ2-7; TRBD1 matches at 7 bases. Germline V gene data show CDR1 as MNHEY and CDR2 as SMNVEV (reference sequence). The ends lost 5 bases at V and 3 bases at J; junction bases unmatched: 10. The CDR3 sequence is 15 residues long. The CDR3 sequence: CASSITGTAVYEQYF. The CDR3 DNA is TGTGCCAGCAGTATTACCGGGACAGCGGTCTACGAGCAGTACTTC.

This clone was counted once. The chain links TRBV28 to TRBJ2-7; 8 bases match TRBD2. V was pared by 5 bases and J by 6 bases, with 12 bases of the junction left unmatched. The germline CDR1 and CDR2 sequences are MDHEN and SYDVKM. This CDR3 region has 15 residues. CDR3 nucleotide sequence: TGTGCCAGCAGTCCCAGGGGAGCGGGGGTGGTCGAGCAGTACTTC. This gives the protein CASSPRGAGVVEQYF.

The chain links TRBV7-2 to TRBJ1-4, with D unclear. Germline V gene lookup returns CDR1 SGHTA and CDR2 FQGNSA. The CDR3 totals 17 residues. V was trimmed by 1 base and J by 0 bases, leaving 12 bases between them. The chain's CDR3 is CASSLDLVQSTNEKLFF. CDR3 DNA sequence: TGTGCCAGCAGCTTAGATCTTGTCCAGTCAACTAATGAAAAACTGTTTTTT.

The chain uses TRBV9 and TRBJ2-3; 8 positions agree with TRBD2. V was pared by 2 bases and J by 0 bases, with 2 bases of the junction left unmatched. The CDR3 is 15 residues long. Per the germline V gene, CDR1 is SGDLS and CDR2 is YYNGEE. The CDR3 bases are TGTGCCAGCAGCGTCTCTAGCGGGAGCACAGATACGCAGTATTTT. This codes for CASSVSSGSTDTQYF.

The chain employs TRBV18 and TRBJ1-2; D is possibly TRBD1 (5 bases). V gave up 3 bases and J gave up 3 bases, with 14 bases separating them. CDR3 size: 15 residues. Germline V gene lookup returns CDR1 KGHSH and CDR2 LQKENI. The CDR3 DNA reads TGTGCCAGCTCACCCGGGGGGGACCAGTACTATGGCTACACCTTC. The encoded protein is CASSPGGDQYYGYTF.

This clone was seen more than once but under ten times. The chain employs TRBV5-4 and TRBJ2-7; D ambiguous. V was pared by 0 bases and J by 7 bases, with 8 bases between. The CDR3 covers 12 residues. The V gene's germline CDR1 is SGHNT and CDR2 YYREEE (reference sequence). The CDR3 loop reads CASSLDAEEQYF. The CDR3 nucleotides are TGTGCCAGCAGCTTGGATGCGGAGGAGCAGTACTTC.

The chain links TRBV9 to TRBJ2-7, with 7 bases that match TRBD2. Germline values: CDR1 SGDLS, CDR2 YYNGEE. The CDR3 totals 16 residues. Germline trimming cut 0 bases from V and 3 bases from J; bases unmatched to any gene: 9. CDR3 in amino acids: CASSVGGSGGIYEQYF. The CDR3 nucleotides are TGTGCCAGCAGCGTAGGCGGTTCGGGAGGCATCTACGAGCAGTACTTC.

The chain carries TRBV30 and TRBJ1-6; D perhaps matches TRBD1 (5 bases). Germline V gene data show CDR1 as GTSNPN and CDR2 as SVGIG (reference sequence). CDR3 length: 13 amino acids. Trimming left V 8 bases short and J 5 bases short, with 13 bases between. Here the CDR3 reads CAGGGRNNSPLHF. As DNA, the CDR3 is TGTGCCGGGGGGGGACGGAATAATTCACCCCTCCACTTT.

The chain uses TRBV4-3 and TRBJ2-7; 12 nucleotides align to TRBD1. CDR3 size: 13 residues. Germline loops: CDR1 LGHNA, CDR2 YSLEER. V gave up 8 bases and J gave up 6 bases; unmatched junction bases: 5. Here the CDR3 reads CASSPGQGAEQYF. The CDR3, as DNA: TGCGCCAGCTCTCCGGGACAGGGGGCCGAGCAGTACTTC.

This rearrangement joins TRBV5-1 to TRBJ2-7, with TRBD1 as a possible D gene (7 bases). This CDR3 is 15 amino acids long. V shed 0 bases and J shed 6 bases, with 16 bases lying between them. Germline CDR1 is SGHRS and CDR2 is YFSETQ. The CDR3 here is CASSLADREVSEQYF. CDR3 nucleotide sequence: TGCGCCAGCAGCTTGGCCGACAGGGAGGTTTCCGAGCAGTACTTC. Full variable domain (remainder filled in from reference TRBV5-1 and TRBJ2-7): KAGVTQTPRYLIKTRGQQVTLSCSPISGHRSVSWYQQTPGQGLQFLFEYFSETQRNKGNFPGRFSGRQFSNSRSEMNVSTLELGDSALYLCASSLADREVSEQYFGPGTRLTVT.

V usage is TRBV7-2 and J usage is TRBJ2-1; possible D gene TRBD2, 7 bases. There are 14 residues in the CDR3. Trimming removed 0 bases from V and 7 bases from J, with 10 bases in between. The V gene's germline CDR1 is SGHTA and CDR2 FQGNSA. CDR3 nucleotides: TGTGCCAGCAGCTTAGCGGGGGGGCAGAATGAGCAGTTCTTC. Its translation is CASSLAGGQNEQFF.

Many counts were recorded for this clone. The chain uses TRBV4-3 and TRBJ2-7, with D possibly TRBD1 on 6 matching bases. This CDR3 contains 14 residues. The germline V gene encodes CDR1 LGHNA and CDR2 YSLEER. The V end lost 1 base, the J end lost 5 bases, and 12 bases lay between the germline ends. The CDR3 loop is CASSQAPGVHEQYF. CDR3 sequence (DNA): TGCGCCAGCAGCCAAGCCCCAGGGGTACACGAGCAGTACTTC.

The chain carries TRBV7-2 and TRBJ2-1; 10 bases fit TRBD1. Germline V lookup: CDR1 SGHTA, CDR2 FQGNSA. J lost 5 bases, V lost 4 bases, and 8 bases had no gene match. This CDR3 comprises 16 residues. DNA for the CDR3: TGTGCCAGCAGCTCCCAGGGACAGGGGTTACACAATGAGCAGTTCTTC. This sequence encodes CASSSQGQGLHNEQFF.

CDR3 amino acids: CSGQVGQQTREQYF. The CDR3 nucleotides are TGCAGCGGCCAAGTGGGACAGCAAACCCGGGAGCAGTACTTC. The chain employs TRBV29-1 and TRBJ2-7; 7 bases align to TRBD1. The CDR3 runs to 14 residues. Germline CDR1 and CDR2: SQVTM and ANQGSEA. With 7 bases clipped from V and 7 bases from J, the junction kept 16 bases outside the gene matches.

The chain carries TRBV27 and TRBJ2-3; the D gene is possibly TRBD2 (5 bases). Trimming took 5 bases from V and 5 from J, leaving 17 bases between them. Germline CDR1 MNHEY, CDR2 SMNVEV (reference sequence). The CDR3 spans 15 residues. The CDR3 coding sequence is TGTGCCAGCAGTGCCAACTCCCGGGGTGGAGATACGCAGTATTTT. It yields the protein CASSANSRGGDTQYF.

CDR3 sequence reads: CASSWEGASHYEQYF. CDR3 DNA: TGTGCCAGCAGTTGGGAGGGTGCGTCTCACTACGAGCAGTACTTC. The chain recombines TRBV27 with TRBJ2-7; 7 bases align to TRBD2. Germline CDR1 is MNHEY and CDR2 is SMNVEV (reference sequence). Trimming removed 4 bases from V and 3 bases from J; junction bases left unmatched: 9. There are 15 residues in the CDR3.

This chain connects TRBV13 to TRBJ2-7; possibly TRBD1 for D (6 bases). CDR1 PRHDT and CDR2 FYEKMQ come from the germline V gene (reference sequence). Trimming cost V 5 bases and J 0 bases, with 11 bases left between them. The CDR3 totals 14 residues. CDR3 coding DNA: TGTGCCAGCAGCCTCGGGGACAACTCCTACGAGCAGTACTTC. It yields the protein CASSLGDNSYEQYF.

The CDR3 sequence: CASSVAVFPGNTIYF. CDR3 sequence (DNA): TGTGCCAGCAGCGTAGCGGTATTCCCTGGAAACACCATATATTTT. The chain recombines TRBV9 with TRBJ1-3; D is undetermined. V was trimmed by 0 bases and J by 2 bases, leaving 9 bases between them. The CDR3 spans 15 residues. Per the germline V gene, CDR1 is SGDLS and CDR2 is YYNGEE.

This chain uses TRBV28 with TRBJ2-1; 7 nucleotides match TRBD1. Germline trimming cut 5 bases from V and 8 bases from J; bases unmatched to any gene: 9. Germline lookup yields CDR1 MDHEN and CDR2 SYDVKM. This CDR3 has 14 amino acids. CDR3 coding DNA: TGTGCCAGCAGTCCCGGTAGGGGGCGGGATGAGCAGTTCTTC. Its translation: CASSPGRGRDEQFF.

The chain has TRBV19 and TRBJ2-5, with D unresolved. Germline loops: CDR1 LNHDA, CDR2 SQIVND (reference sequence). V lost 4 bases to trimming and J lost 4 bases, with 10 bases between them. This CDR3 contains 13 residues. CDR3 bases: TGTGCCAGTAGTAACACAGAAGGAGAGACCCAGTACTTC. This codes for CASSNTEGETQYF.

This clone was counted only a few times. The V and J genes are TRBV27 and TRBJ1-2; 8 positions agree with TRBD1. V gave up 3 bases and J gave up 2 bases; unmatched junction bases: 8. Germline V gene lookup returns CDR1 MNHEY and CDR2 SMNVEV (reference sequence). The CDR3 has 16 residues. The CDR3 region has the DNA TGTGCCAGCAGTTTTTACGGGACAGGCGCCAACTATGGCTACACCTTC. Encoded protein: CASSFYGTGANYGYTF.

The V gene is TRBV5-6, the J gene TRBJ1-3; 11 nucleotides match TRBD1. Unmatched junction bases numbered 6, after V lost 1 base and J lost 0 bases. The CDR3 runs to 18 residues. Germline-derived CDR1 and CDR2 are SGHDT and YYEEEE. CDR3 residues: CASSLWPGTGGSGNTIYF. The CDR3 DNA reads as TGTGCCAGCAGCTTGTGGCCCGGGACAGGGGGCTCTGGAAACACCATATATTTT.

The V and J genes are TRBV19 and TRBJ2-5; 8 bases are shared with TRBD2. This CDR3 is built from 15 residues. In germline, CDR1 is LNHDA, CDR2 SQIVND (reference sequence). V trimming: 3 bases; J trimming: 4 bases; junction bases outside the gene matches: 7. The DNA for the CDR3 is TGTGCCAGTAGTATTCCTGGCGGGGGGAGAGAGACCCAGTACTTC. Its translation: CASSIPGGGRETQYF.